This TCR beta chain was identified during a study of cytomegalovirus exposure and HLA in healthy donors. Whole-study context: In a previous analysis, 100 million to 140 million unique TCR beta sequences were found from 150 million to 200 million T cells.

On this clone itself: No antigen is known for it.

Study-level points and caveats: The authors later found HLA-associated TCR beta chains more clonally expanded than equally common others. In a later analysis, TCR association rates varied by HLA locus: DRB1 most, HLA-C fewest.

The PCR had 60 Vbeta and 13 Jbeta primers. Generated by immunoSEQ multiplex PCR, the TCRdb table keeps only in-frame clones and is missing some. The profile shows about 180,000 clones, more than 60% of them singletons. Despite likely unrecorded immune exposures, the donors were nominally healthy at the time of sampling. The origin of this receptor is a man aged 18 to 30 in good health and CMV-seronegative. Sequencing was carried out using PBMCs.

The CDR3 coding sequence is TGTGCCACCAGCAGAGATTACGGGGAGGGACTCCACGAGCAGTACTTC. This translates into CATSRDYGEGLHEQYF. The J gene is TRBJ2-7, the V gene TRBV15, with 7 positions matching TRBD2. CDR1 LNHNV and CDR2 YYDKDF come from the germline V gene (reference sequence). The CDR3 sequence is 16 residues long. The junction had 10 bases not matched to a gene; V was cut back by 0 bases and J by 5 bases.